The rows below give T cell receptor beta chains drawn from one sample of a study of T cell responses to AZD1222 COVID-19 vaccine. Using immunoSEQ multiplex PCR, the repertoire was profiled, and TCRdb retains in-frame clones only, with some absent. Of 100,000 to 150,000 clones listed, more than 75% were seen once; the top ten hold under 1.2%. The source material was peripheral blood, sampled 28 days after the second AZD1222 dose. The receptors come from an adult who received the AZD1222 COVID-19 vaccine. CDR3s leave out the opening cysteine and the closing phenylalanine or tryptophan. D genes are given only for firm matches.

V gene,D gene,J gene,CDR3 protein
TRBV12-3/TRBV12-4,-,TRBJ1-2,ASSLVNYGYT
TRBV5-1,TRBD2,TRBJ2-3,ASNLGLAEPDTQY
TRBV18,-,TRBJ1-1,ASSPLAGDVAEAF
TRBV18,-,TRBJ1-5,ASSPTSAPIYGNQPQH
TRBV6-1,-,TRBJ1-2,ASSERANYGYT
TRBV5-1,-,TRBJ1-2,ASSLDFPGEYGYT
TRBV5-3,TRBD1,TRBJ1-6,ARSQTGGRDNSPLH
TRBV19,TRBD2,TRBJ2-4,ASSIRSGTIAKNIQY
TRBV9,-,TRBJ1-6,ASSATLRSPLH
TRBV5-5,-,TRBJ2-3,ASSLGLGLIDTQY
TRBV18,-,TRBJ1-1,ASSPGMNTEAF
TRBV19,-,TRBJ1-3,ASRRAGDGNTIY
TRBV7-9,-,TRBJ2-7,ASSLMALSYEQY
TRBV5-1,-,TRBJ2-2,ASQTQGRDTGELF
TRBV9,-,TRBJ1-1,ASSVGEGDPRGTEAF
TRBV24-1,-,TRBJ1-3,ATSPTLGNTIY
TRBV7-9,-,TRBJ1-1,ASSPDPGRVNTEAF
TRBV19,-,TRBJ2-6,ASSQDGLSGANVLT
TRBV10-3,-,TRBJ1-5,AISDQVGQQPQH